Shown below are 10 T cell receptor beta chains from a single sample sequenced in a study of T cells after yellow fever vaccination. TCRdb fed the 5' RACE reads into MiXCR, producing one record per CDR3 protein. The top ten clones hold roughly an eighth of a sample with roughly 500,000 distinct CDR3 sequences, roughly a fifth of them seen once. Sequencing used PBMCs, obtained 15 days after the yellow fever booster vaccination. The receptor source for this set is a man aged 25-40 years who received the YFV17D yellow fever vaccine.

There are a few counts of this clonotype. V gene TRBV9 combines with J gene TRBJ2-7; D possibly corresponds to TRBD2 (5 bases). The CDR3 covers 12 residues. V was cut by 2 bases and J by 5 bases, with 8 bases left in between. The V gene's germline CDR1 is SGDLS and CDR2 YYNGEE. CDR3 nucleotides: TGTGCCAGCAGCGTCGGGAACAACGAGCAGTACTTC. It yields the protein CASSVGNNEQYF.

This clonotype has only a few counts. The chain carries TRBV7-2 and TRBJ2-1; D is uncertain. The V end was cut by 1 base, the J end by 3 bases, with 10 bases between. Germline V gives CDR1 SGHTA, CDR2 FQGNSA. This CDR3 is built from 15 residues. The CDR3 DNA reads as TGTGCCAGCAGCTTAGAGGCCGGATTCTACAATGAGCAGTTCTTC. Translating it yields CASSLEAGFYNEQFF.

In nucleotides, the CDR3 is TGCGCCAGCAGCCAAGGGGACTGGAAGGACGAGCAGTACTTC. Translation gives CASSQGDWKDEQYF. The chain has TRBV4-3 and TRBJ2-7; perhaps TRBD2 as D (6 bases). The CDR3 totals 14 residues. The germline V gene encodes CDR1 LGHNA and CDR2 YSLEER. V gave up 1 base and J gave up 5 bases, with 12 bases separating them.

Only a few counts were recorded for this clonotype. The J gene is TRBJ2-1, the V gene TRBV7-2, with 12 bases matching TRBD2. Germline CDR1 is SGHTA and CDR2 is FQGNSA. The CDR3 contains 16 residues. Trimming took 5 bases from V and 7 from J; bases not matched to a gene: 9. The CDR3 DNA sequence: TGTGCCAGCAGCGCCGAACTAGCGGGAGGAGTAAATGAGCAGTTCTTC. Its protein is CASSAELAGGVNEQFF.

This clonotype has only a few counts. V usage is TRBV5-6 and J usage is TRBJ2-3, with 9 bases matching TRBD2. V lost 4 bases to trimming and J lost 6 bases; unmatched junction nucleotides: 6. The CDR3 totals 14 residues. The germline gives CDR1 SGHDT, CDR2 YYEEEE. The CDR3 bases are TGTGCCAGCAGCAAGGGACTAGCCAGGGATACGCAGTATTTT. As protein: CASSKGLARDTQYF.

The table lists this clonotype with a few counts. The CDR3 DNA follows: TGCAGCGCTAACGTTGGAGGCCGGGGAGAGACCCAGTACTTC. Protein product: CSANVGGRGETQYF. The rearrangement links TRBV29-1 to TRBJ2-5, with D perhaps TRBD2 (5 bases). The CDR3 totals 14 residues. CDR1 is SQVTM, CDR2 ANQGSEA, per germline. V lost 7 bases to trimming and J lost 4 bases, with 19 bases between them.

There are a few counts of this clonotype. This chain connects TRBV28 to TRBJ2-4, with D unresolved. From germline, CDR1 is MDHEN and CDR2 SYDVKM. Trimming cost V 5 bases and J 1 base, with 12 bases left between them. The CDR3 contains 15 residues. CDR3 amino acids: CASSRSGTAKNIQYF. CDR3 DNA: TGTGCCAGCAGTCGTTCAGGAACGGCCAAAAACATTCAGTACTTC.

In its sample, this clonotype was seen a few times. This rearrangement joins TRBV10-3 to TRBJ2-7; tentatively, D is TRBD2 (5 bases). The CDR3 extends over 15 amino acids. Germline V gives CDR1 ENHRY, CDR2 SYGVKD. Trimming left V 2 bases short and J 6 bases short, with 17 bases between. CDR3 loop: CAISEPITRGLEQYF. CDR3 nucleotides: TGTGCCATCAGTGAGCCCATCACCCGAGGGCTCGAGCAGTACTTC.

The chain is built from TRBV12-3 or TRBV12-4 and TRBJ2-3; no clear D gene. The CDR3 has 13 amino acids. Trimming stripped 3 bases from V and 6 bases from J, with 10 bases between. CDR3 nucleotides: TGTGCCAGCAGTTTGGAAGGGTACGATACGCAGTATTTT. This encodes CASSLEGYDTQYF.

This chain's CDR3 is CASSPGGVYYEQYF. CDR3 in DNA: TGTGCCAGTAGCCCCGGGGGCGTTTACTACGAGCAGTACTTC. The V call is TRBV19, the J call TRBJ2-7, with D perhaps given as TRBD1 or TRBD2 (6 bases each). There are 14 residues in the CDR3. V lost 6 bases, J lost 3 bases, and 15 bases lay in between. The germline V gene encodes CDR1 LNHDA and CDR2 SQIVND (reference sequence).